This T cell receptor beta chain was recovered during a study of T cell responses to AZD1222 COVID-19 vaccine. Study results and limitations: White British ancestry dominated among donors, who included more females, and clonal diversity was possibly underestimated. Unmutated variant regions are reportedly targeted by nearly half of spike-specific TCRs.

Generated by immunoSEQ multiplex PCR, the TCRdb table keeps only in-frame clones and is missing some. The table lists some 150,000 clones, approximately 90% of them singletons. Trimming left V 3 bases short and J 0 bases short, with 12 bases between. The germline V gene has CDR1 MNHEY and CDR2 SMNVEV (reference sequence). This CDR3 region has 15 residues. Concerning this clone: The antigen is unknown.

The sample here was peripheral blood, taken on day 0 of AZD1222 vaccination. The chain carries TRBV27 and TRBJ2-7; the D gene could be TRBD1 or TRBD2 (5 bases each). The TCR sequence derives from an adult in good health. CDR3 DNA sequence: TGTGCCAGCAGTTTTGGGACGGGGAGCTCCTACGAGCAGTACTTC. It is translated as CASSFGTGSSYEQYF.